The next 8 T cell receptor beta chains were all read from a single sample in a study of CD8+CD57+ T cells in acquired aplastic anemia (dated by TCRdb to between 2018 and 2020). The reads were generated on an Illumina HiSeq 2000. TCR beta VDJ combination and CDR3 sequence profiling used genomic DNA as the template. TCRdb took the public reads, trimmed them with fastp at Q25, ran MiXCR for clone calling and kept in-frame beta chains. Every CDR3 protein is listed once, alongside the most common genes and DNA of its rows. A total of more than 150,000 distinct CDR3 sequences appear in this sample, 55% to 70% of them only once. The ten top clones hold 46% of the sample. Specimen: sorted CD4+, CD8+, or CD8+CD57+ T cells (not recorded which) from PBMCs. Every receptor here comes from a human donor with severe aplastic anemia or a healthy control (not recorded which).

A single count supports this clonotype. V and J are TRBV29-1 and TRBJ2-7; the D is unclear. The CDR3 sequence is 13 residues long. V shed 4 bases and J shed 0 bases, with 10 bases lying between them. Looked up from germline, CDR1 is SQVTM and CDR2 is ANQGSEA. The CDR3 coding sequence is TGCAGCGTTGTTCCGGGTATCTCCTACGAGCAGTACTTC. Amino acids: CSVVPGISYEQYF.

V is TRBV24-1 and J is TRBJ2-2, with 8 nucleotides matching TRBD1. Germline values: CDR1 KGHDR, CDR2 SFDVKD. J was trimmed by 3 bases and V by 2 bases; bases with no gene match: 7. The length of the CDR3 is 17 residues. The CDR3 DNA reads TGTGCCACCAGTGATTCCGGACAGGGCCCCTACACCGGGGAGCTGTTTTTT. Protein sequence: CATSDSGQGPYTGELFF.

This sequence joins TRBV5-6 and TRBJ2-7; 7 bases are a match to TRBD1. This CDR3 comprises 14 residues. The V and J ends lost 4 bases and 0 bases, in that order; junction bases with no gene match: 4. CDR1 SGHDT and CDR2 YYEEEE come from the germline V gene. DNA of the CDR3: TGTGCCAGCAGCCCGACAGGGATCTCCTACGAGCAGTACTTC. This encodes CASSPTGISYEQYF.

The chain carries TRBV4-3 and TRBJ1-6, with 7 bases matching TRBD1. The CDR3 spans 13 residues. Germline CDR1 is LGHNA and CDR2 is YSLEER. V was clipped by 6 bases and J by 10 bases; unmatched bases: 6. The DNA of the CDR3 is TGCGCCAGCAGTCGAACAGGGGAGTCACCCCTCCACTTT. It translates to CASSRTGESPLHF.

The chain is built from TRBV20-1 and TRBJ2-7, with 10 bases that match TRBD2. This CDR3 region has 15 residues. J gave up 5 bases and V 3 bases, and 10 bases lay outside the gene matches. Germline CDR1 DFQATT, CDR2 SNEGSKA (reference sequence). CDR3 nucleotides: TGCAGTGCTAGGGGAGCTAGCGGGAGAACCCACGAGCAGTACTTC. Translation gives CSARGASGRTHEQYF.

This clonotype was picked up a small number of times. The chain joins TRBV29-1 to TRBJ2-5; possible D gene TRBD1, 6 bases. The germline V gene encodes CDR1 SQVTM and CDR2 ANQGSEA. V was clipped by 1 base and J by 4 bases, with 7 bases between them. This CDR3 spans 12 amino acids. CDR3 in DNA: TGCAGCGTTGAAGGGACAGCAGAGACCCAGTACTTC. Protein sequence: CSVEGTAETQYF.

The rearrangement uses TRBV7-9 and TRBJ1-1; D perhaps matches TRBD1 (5 bases). This CDR3 is built from 13 residues. V was pared by 1 base and J by 10 bases, with 13 bases between. The germline gives CDR1 SEHNR, CDR2 FQNEAQ (reference sequence). The CDR3 loop is CASSLVRGDRAFF. The CDR3 DNA sequence: TGTGCCAGCAGCTTAGTGCGGGGGGATAGAGCTTTCTTT.

This rearrangement joins TRBV15 to TRBJ2-2; the match to TRBD1 covers 11 bases. The V and J ends lost 0 bases and 4 bases, in that order; junction bases with no gene match: 25. Germline CDR1 reads LNHNV; CDR2 reads YYDKDF (reference sequence). The CDR3 is 24 amino acids. This CDR3 is CATSRERTGGTGSGSGRSTGELFF. The CDR3 DNA reads TGTGCCACCAGCAGAGAAAGGACAGGGGGCACGGGTAGCGGGAGTGGCCGCAGCACCGGGGAGCTGTTTTTT.